The source of this T cell receptor beta chain is a study of identical twins. Study conclusions and caveats: Beta out-of-frame sequences displayed a weaker excess of sharing between twins. Cord blood beta clonotypes present at high abundance carried fewer insertions; no such pattern appeared in memory repertoires.

On this clonotype: Its antigen is unknown.

The cDNA had a unique molecular identifier and a template-switch universal primer site. A single record per CDR3 protein comes from TCRdb applying MiXCR to the 5' RACE reads. The sample has approximately 890,000 distinct CDR3 sequences; roughly an eighth are singletons. V was cut by 2 bases and J by 5 bases, with 7 bases left in between. The CDR3 length is 13 residues. The germline gives CDR1 MNHNS, CDR2 SASEGT. In addition, the sample was reused for a study of yellow fever vaccine responses in identical twins. From that study: Reportedly, twins' vaccine T cell responses looked partly convergent and partly personalized.

This TCR derives from a woman aged 18 to 35 in good health. The V gene is TRBV6-1, the J gene TRBJ1-5; maybe TRBD1 (5 bases). The specimen sequenced was PBMCs. The CDR3 nucleotides read TGTGCCAGCAGTGAACACAGGTATCAGCCCCAGCATTTT. It specifies CASSEHRYQPQHF.